These 2 T cell receptor beta chains came from one sample sequenced in a study of blood T cell repertoires in COVID-19. TCRdb keeps only in-frame clones here, not all; method: immunoSEQ multiplex PCR. This sample has about 75,000 clones; more than 65% occur once, and the top ten carry 5.4%. The specimen was peripheral blood. The origin of the receptors is a woman of 80 years or more with active or convalescent COVID-19.

V and J are TRBV30 and TRBJ1-5; maybe TRBD1 (5 bases). Germline V CDR1 and CDR2: GTSNPN, SVGIG (reference sequence). The CDR3 consists of 14 residues. Deletions cut 3 bases from V and 0 bases from J, with 9 bases between. The CDR3 bases are TGTGCCTGGAGGGGGGGGTATAGCAATCAGCCCCAGCATTTT. Translating it yields CAWRGGYSNQPQHF.

This clone has a single count. J is TRBJ2-7 and V is TRBV28; 7 positions match TRBD1. This CDR3 is built from 13 residues. Germline V gene sequence: CDR1 MDHEN, CDR2 SYDVKM. V shed 9 bases, J shed 3 bases, and the junction held 8 bases outside the gene matches. The CDR3 region has the DNA TGTGCCAGTACTTGGACAGGCCTCTACGAGCAGTACTTC. The encoded protein is CASTWTGLYEQYF.